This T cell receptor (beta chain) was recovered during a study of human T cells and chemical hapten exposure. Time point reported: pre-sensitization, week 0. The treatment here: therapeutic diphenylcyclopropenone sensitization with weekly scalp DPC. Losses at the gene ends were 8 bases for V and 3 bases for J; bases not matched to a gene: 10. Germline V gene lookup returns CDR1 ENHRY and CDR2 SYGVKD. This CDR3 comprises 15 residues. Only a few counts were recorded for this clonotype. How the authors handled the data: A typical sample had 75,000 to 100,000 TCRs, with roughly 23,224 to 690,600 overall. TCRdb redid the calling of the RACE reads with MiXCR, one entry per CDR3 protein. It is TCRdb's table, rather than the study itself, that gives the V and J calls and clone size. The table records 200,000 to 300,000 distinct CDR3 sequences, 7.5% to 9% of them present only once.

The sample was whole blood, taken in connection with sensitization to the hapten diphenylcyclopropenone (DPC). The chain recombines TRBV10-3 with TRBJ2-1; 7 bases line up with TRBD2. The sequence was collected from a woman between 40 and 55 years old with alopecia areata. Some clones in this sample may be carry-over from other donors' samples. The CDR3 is CAIRAPSSGYNEQFF. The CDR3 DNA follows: TGTGCCATCCGCGCCCCCTCTAGCGGCTACAATGAGCAGTTCTTC.